This record covers a single T cell receptor beta chain. Its target is unknown. The sample originates from a study of T cell responses to AZD1222 COVID-19 vaccine. Here immunoSEQ multiplex PCR was the method, and the copy in TCRdb shows in-frame clones only, minus some. This sample has under 150,000 clones, with about nine tenths found just once. General study findings and limits: Only after the peak T cell response were repertoires sampled. The donors showed a predominance of white British ancestry and of females, with possible underestimation of clonal diversity. Spike as a whole was targeted by vaccine-associated CD4 TCRs, dominant at 160-218 and 743-854.

The J segment lost 3 bases and the V segment lost 10 bases, leaving 8 bases of the junction unmatched. Germline V lookup: CDR1 LNHDA, CDR2 SQIVND (reference sequence). The CDR3 runs to 14 residues. This receptor was taken from an adult who received the AZD1222 COVID-19 vaccine. The chain uses TRBV19 and TRBJ2-7, with 11 bases identical to TRBD1. Here the sequenced sample was peripheral blood, taken 28 days after the second AZD1222 dose. The CDR3 DNA reads TGTGCCAAAACCTCCGGGACAGGGGGCTACGAGCAGTACTTC. It is translated as CAKTSGTGGYEQYF. The whole variable domain, filled in from reference TRBV19 and TRBJ2-7, reads DGGITQSPKYLFRKEGQNVTLSCEQNLNHDAMYWYRQDPGQGLRLIYYSQIVNDFQKGDIAEGYSVSREKKESFPLTVTSAQKNPTAFYLCAKTSGTGGYEQYFGPGTRLTVT.